This paragraph reports one T cell receptor (beta chain). The antigen it binds to is not known. No much larger clonotype is one base removed from it; base qualities were not supplied. These data are taken from a study of CD8+CD57+ T cells in acquired aplastic anemia (dated by TCRdb to 2016 to 2019). The study in broad terms: On average, sorted CD4+ and CD8+ cells yielded around 3.4 ug of extracted DNA, with a range of about 0.17 to 27.4 ug. An average of approximately 10 million reads for CD4+ cells and 11.0 million reads for CD8+ cells was obtained from healthy donor samples.

The research as a whole found: Around 31 CD8+ CDR3 sequences were shared between patients and controls but appeared highly expressed in patients and within their immunodominant clones. No significant difference in CD8+ Simpson's diversity was found between patients and healthy controls (P=0.060).

In this study, sorted CD4+ and CD8+ T cells from the blood of healthy subjects and of severe aplastic anemia patients had their TCR repertoires deep-sequenced. Ficoll-Paque density gradient centrifugation was used to isolate peripheral blood mononuclear cells. Before DNA was extracted, CD4+ and CD8+ T cells were sorted using either FACS or magnetic beads. Genomic DNA was used as template for profiling of TCR beta VDJ combinations and CDR3 sequences. TCR repertoire sequencing was run on an Illumina HiSeq 2000. Per the source publication's procedure: Repertoires were assessed using TRBV/TRBJ rearrangement plots, CDR3 size and DJ length profiles, and Simpson's diversity index. The most abundant DNA sequence in the deep sequencing data was taken as the immunodominant clone. CDR3 amino acid sequences were checked for sharing across subjects and were also compared against the VDJdb database and published repertoires. TCRdb ran its own pipeline on the public reads, namely fastp trimming at Q25 and MiXCR clone calling, and kept in-frame beta chains. Rows matching on CDR3 protein sequence are summarized as one entry with the most common DNA and genes. TCRdb assigned the V and J calls; the authors' analysis was not used. The sample table lists about 100,000 distinct CDR3 sequences, about half of them with a count of one. Jointly, the top ten make up roughly 34% of the sample.

The CDR3 measures 13 amino acids from cysteine to phenylalanine. The only DNA kept is the CDR3, 39 bases in frame from the first base. CDR1 WSHSY and CDR2 SAAADI are derived from the germline V gene. The trim is 7 bases for V and 6 bases for J, with a gap of 15 bases between the germline ends. The receptor was isolated from a human donor in good health, serving as a control. The sequenced material came from sorted CD4+, CD8+, or CD8+CD57+ T cells (not recorded which) from PBMCs. The receptor chain draws on TRBV10-2 and TRBJ1-2; TRBD1 is a weak D gene call, 5 bases matching. The CDR3 protein: CASKFGGNNGYTF. At the DNA level, the sequence is TGCGCCAGCAAATTTGGGGGTAATAATGGCTACACCTTC.